The 16 T cell receptor beta chains below come from one sample, sequenced in a study of cytomegalovirus exposure and HLA in healthy donors. Both 60 Vbeta primers and 13 Jbeta primers went into the PCR. Repertoires were generated with immunoSEQ multiplex PCR, while TCRdb's copy carries only in-frame clones and drops some. Of about 140,000 clones listed, approximately 91% are singletons. Sequencing was done on a sample of PBMCs. These receptor sequences come from a woman aged 35 to 49 in good health and CMV-seronegative.

The chain links TRBV6-6 to TRBJ2-7, with no clear D. CDR1 and CDR2 (germline): MNHNY, SVGAGI (reference sequence). V lost 4 bases and J 4 bases, leaving 17 bases between the germline ends. This CDR3 comprises 15 residues. This CDR3 is CASSSNGGSEYEQYF. The CDR3 DNA reads TGTGCCAGCAGTTCTAATGGCGGCAGCGAGTACGAGCAGTACTTC.

The chain is built from TRBV19 and TRBJ1-4; D gene uncertain. Germline CDR1 and CDR2: LNHDA and SQIVND (reference sequence). V was trimmed by 6 bases and J by 0 bases, leaving 14 bases between them. CDR3 length: 16 amino acids. Here the CDR3 reads CASSPRSRATNEKLFF. The DNA for the CDR3 is TGTGCCAGTAGCCCCCGGAGCCGTGCAACTAATGAAAAACTGTTTTTT.

The rearrangement uses TRBV6-1 and TRBJ2-5; 7 bases agree with TRBD2. The J segment lost 5 bases and the V segment lost 2 bases, leaving 11 bases of the junction unmatched. The CDR3 loop spans 16 amino acids. Germline V CDR1 and CDR2: MNHNS, SASEGT. CDR3 DNA sequence: TGTGCCAGCAGTGAATTGGGGGGAGGGAGTTTGGAGACCCAGTACTTC. Translating it yields CASSELGGGSLETQYF.

V usage is TRBV7-9 and J usage is TRBJ2-7, with 7 bases matching TRBD1. This CDR3 region has 17 residues. V was clipped by 5 bases and J by 7 bases; unmatched bases: 20. Germline lookup yields CDR1 SEHNR and CDR2 FQNEAQ (reference sequence). The CDR3 loop is CASSTPPRQGGLSEQYF. CDR3 nucleotides: TGTGCCAGCAGCACCCCCCCGAGACAGGGTGGGTTAAGTGAGCAGTACTTC.

The gene calls are TRBV5-1 and TRBJ2-5, with TRBD2 matching over 15 bases. CDR1 SGHRS and CDR2 YFSETQ come from the germline V gene. The ends lost 2 bases at V and 4 bases at J; junction bases unmatched: 9. The CDR3 has 18 residues. Here the CDR3 DNA reads TGCGCCAGCAGCTTACAGACACCGGGACTAGCGGGAGGAGAGACCCAGTACTTC. It encodes CASSLQTPGLAGGETQYF.

V and J are TRBV11-3 and TRBJ2-2; 7 bases agree with TRBD1. After removal of 4 bases from V and 9 bases from J, the junction contained 11 bases not matched to a gene. Per the germline V gene, CDR1 is SGHNT and CDR2 is YENEEA. The CDR3 is 15 residues long. CDR3 in amino acids: CASSSRDSQFRELFF. The CDR3 nucleotides are TGTGCCAGCAGCTCCCGGGACAGCCAATTCCGGGAGCTGTTTTTT.

The gene calls are TRBV7-9 and TRBJ2-7; weak D call: TRBD2 (6 bases). Germline CDR1 is SEHNR and CDR2 is FQNEAQ (reference sequence). This CDR3 spans 14 amino acids. The V end lost 5 bases, the J end lost 8 bases, and 19 bases lay between the germline ends. CDR3 sequence reads: CASSPRGDASQQYF. The CDR3 DNA reads as TGTGCCAGCAGCCCGCGGGGTGATGCCTCGCAGCAGTACTTC.

This clone was seen a handful of times. V and J are TRBV4-3 and TRBJ1-1; TRBD1 matches at 8 bases. The J segment lost 1 base and the V segment lost 4 bases, leaving 11 bases of the junction unmatched. The CDR3 totals 17 residues. Germline V gene lookup returns CDR1 LGHNA and CDR2 YSLEER. The CDR3 loop is CASSRLGPGTGNTEAFF. CDR3 nucleotides: TGCGCCAGCAGCCGATTAGGGCCTGGGACAGGGAACACTGAAGCTTTCTTT.

Concerning this clone itself: The junction and the germline gene differ at one end; a read error may be behind it. The V call is TRBV11-1, the J call TRBJ1-1; no clear D gene. The length of the CDR3 is 12 residues. Germline-derived CDR1 and CDR2 are SGHAT and FQDESV (reference sequence). CDR3 region: CASSLARTEAFF. CDR3 nucleotides: TGTGCCAGCAGCCTAGCCAGGACTGAAGCTTTCTTT.

This rearrangement joins TRBV7-8 to TRBJ2-4; tentatively, D is TRBD1 (5 bases). CDR3 size: 13 residues. Trimming stripped 5 bases from V and 7 bases from J, with 12 bases between. The germline V gene has CDR1 SGHVS and CDR2 FQNEAQ. The CDR3 protein is CASSPRGGNIQYF. CDR3 sequence (DNA): TGTGCCAGCAGCCCTAGGGGTGGTAACATTCAGTACTTC. Variable domain in full (rest from reference TRBV7-8 and TRBJ2-4): GAGVSQSPRYKVAKRGQDVALRCDPISGHVSLFWYQQALGQGPEFLTYFQNEAQLDKSGLPSDRFFAERPEGSVSTLKIQRTQQEDSAVYLCASSPRGGNIQYFGAGTRLSVL.

The chain carries TRBV6-5 and TRBJ1-2, with D perhaps matching TRBD1 (5 bases). The germline V and J ends were trimmed by 8 bases and 1 base, with 14 bases remaining between them. CDR1 is MNHEY, CDR2 SVGAGI, per germline. This CDR3 has 14 amino acids. In DNA, the CDR3 is TGTGCCAGCTCTCCCACAGGCCTTAACTATGGCTACACCTTC. This sequence encodes CASSPTGLNYGYTF.

J is TRBJ2-1 and V is TRBV5-5; a weak D match, TRBD1 (6 bases). Trimming shortened V by 0 bases and J by 4 bases, and 11 bases separated the two germline ends. Germline V gene lookup returns CDR1 SGHKS and CDR2 YYEKEE (reference sequence). This CDR3 spans 15 amino acids. CDR3 DNA sequence: TGTGCCAGCAGCTTGGTAGAGGGGGATTACAATGAGCAGTTCTTC. Amino acids: CASSLVEGDYNEQFF.

The chain carries TRBV28 and TRBJ1-2; 7 nucleotides align to TRBD1. The CDR3 has 16 amino acids. The ends lost 2 bases at V and 8 bases at J; junction bases unmatched: 14. From germline, CDR1 is MDHEN and CDR2 SYDVKM. CDR3 sequence: CASSLLLATGWDGYTF. CDR3 nucleotides: TGTGCCAGCAGTTTACTCCTCGCGACAGGGTGGGACGGCTACACCTTC.

The rearrangement links TRBV7-9 to TRBJ2-3; D may be TRBD2 (5 bases). The CDR3 runs 16 residues. V shed 4 bases and J shed 0 bases, with 14 bases lying between them. Germline V CDR1 and CDR2: SEHNR, FQNEAQ (reference sequence). The CDR3 spells CASSSKDSSSTDTQYF. CDR3 sequence (DNA): TGTGCCAGCAGCTCAAAGGACTCCTCTAGCACAGATACGCAGTATTTT.

J is TRBJ2-3 and V is TRBV27; possibly TRBD1 for D (5 bases). Trimming stripped 5 bases from V and 8 bases from J, with 11 bases between. Germline V gene sequence: CDR1 MNHEY, CDR2 SMNVEV (reference sequence). The CDR3 consists of 12 residues. The CDR3 nucleotides are TGTGCCAGCAGTACCCCCCAGGGTACGCAGTATTTT. Protein sequence: CASSTPQGTQYF.

The chain has TRBV6-7 and TRBJ2-1; 8 nucleotides align to TRBD2. TRBV6-7 is known as an ORF, though its function is uncertain. V trimming: 3 bases; J trimming: 9 bases; junction bases outside the gene matches: 13. The CDR3 sequence is 16 residues long. DNA of the CDR3: TGTGCCAGCAGTTATTTGGGTGTGCGGGAGGAATTTGAGCAGTTCTTC. It yields the protein CASSYLGVREEFEQFF.